The 15 T cell receptor beta chains below come from one sample, sequenced in a study of T cells in Graves' hyperthyroidism and ophthalmopathy. It was RNA transcripts that yielded the amplified TCR beta CDR3 regions. The HTBI primer set drove a first-round RT-PCR of the TCR CDR3. TCRdb analysed the multiplex PCR reads with MiXCR anew, one entry per CDR3 protein. Of about 710,000 distinct CDR3 sequences listed, about 16% are singletons. The sequencing sample was made of blood. The origin of the receptors is a man between 18 and 35 years old with Graves' hyperthyroidism.

This clonotype turned up a few times. CDR3 sequence (DNA): TGTGCCAGCAGCGAGGGGGGACAGTTCGAGCAGTACTTC. It yields the protein CASSEGGQFEQYF. V and J are TRBV9 and TRBJ2-7, with D maybe TRBD1 (7 bases). V shed 3 bases and J shed 6 bases, with 13 bases lying between them. The germline V gene encodes CDR1 SGDLS and CDR2 YYNGEE. CDR3 size: 13 residues.

The V call is TRBV7-3, the J call TRBJ2-7; the match to TRBD1 covers 7 bases. The CDR3 has 17 amino acids. The V gene's germline CDR1 is SGHTA and CDR2 FQGTGA. The ends lost 3 bases at V and 3 bases at J; junction bases unmatched: 14. The CDR3 DNA sequence: TGTGCCAGCAGCTTGGGTGATAACAGGGGATTTCACTACGAGCAGTACTTC. This codes for CASSLGDNRGFHYEQYF.

The chain carries TRBV24-1 and TRBJ2-3; D ambiguous. This CDR3 has 15 amino acids. V shed 4 bases and J shed 5 bases, with 15 bases lying between them. CDR1 KGHDR and CDR2 SFDVKD come from the germline V gene. DNA for the CDR3: TGTGCCACCAGTGACGGAGCCCTCACTGGAGATACGCAGTATTTT. This translates into CATSDGALTGDTQYF.

This clonotype appeared a few times. The chain combines TRBV4-1 with TRBJ2-7, with a weak D call TRBD1 (5 bases). The CDR3 has 13 residues. The V end lost 4 bases, the J end lost 4 bases, and 11 bases lay between the germline ends. The germline V gene encodes CDR1 MGHRA and CDR2 YSYEKL. The CDR3 loop is CASSPRDYYEQYF. In DNA, the CDR3 is TGCGCCAGCAGCCCCAGGGATTATTACGAGCAGTACTTC.

This clonotype was counted a few times. The chain combines TRBV18 with TRBJ1-5; 7 bases map to TRBD1. The trim removed 5 bases at V and 0 bases at J, leaving 4 bases unmatched. The V gene's germline CDR1 is KGHSH and CDR2 LQKENI. This CDR3 region has 15 residues. The CDR3 is CASSGTEYSNQPQHF. The CDR3 coding sequence is TGTGCCAGCTCAGGGACAGAGTATAGCAATCAGCCCCAGCATTTT.

This clonotype has a count of ten or more. V and J are TRBV19 and TRBJ2-1; 9 bases agree with TRBD2. The CDR3 runs 15 residues. Germline V lookup: CDR1 LNHDA, CDR2 SQIVND (reference sequence). V dropped 7 bases and J dropped 3; count of bases not matched to a gene: 7. The CDR3 DNA follows: TGTGCCAGTACCGCAACTAGCGGGTTCTACAATGAGCAGTTCTTC. Translating gives CASTATSGFYNEQFF. Full variable domain (rest looked up from reference TRBV19 and TRBJ2-1): DGGITQSPKYLFRKEGQNVTLSCEQNLNHDAMYWYRQDPGQGLRLIYYSQIVNDFQKGDIAEGYSVSREKKESFPLTVTSAQKNPTAFYLCASTATSGFYNEQFFGPGTRLTVL.

The V gene is TRBV9, the J gene TRBJ2-3, with TRBD2 matching 15 bases. From germline, CDR1 is SGDLS and CDR2 YYNGEE. With 0 bases clipped from V and 4 bases from J, the junction kept 3 bases outside the gene matches. The CDR3 is 17 amino acids. DNA of the CDR3: TGTGCCAGCAGCGTAGGCAGGACTAGCGGGAGGGCAGATACGCAGTATTTT. Translating gives CASSVGRTSGRADTQYF.

This sequence joins TRBV7-8 and TRBJ1-1; D is possibly TRBD1 (6 bases). V was cut by 1 base and J by 5 bases, with 14 bases left in between. The germline V gene has CDR1 SGHVS and CDR2 FQNEAQ. CDR3 size: 15 residues. CDR3 in amino acids: CASSLGTGQRTEAFF. DNA for the CDR3: TGTGCCAGCAGCTTAGGTACAGGGCAACGGACTGAAGCTTTCTTT.

This clonotype was picked up many times. The chain is built from TRBV6-1 and TRBJ1-1; D may be TRBD1 (5 bases). V was pared by 7 bases and J by 3 bases, with 15 bases between. This CDR3 is built from 14 residues. Per the germline V gene, CDR1 is MNHNS and CDR2 is SASEGT. CDR3 nucleotides: TGTGCCAGCACTACAGACAGTTGGTACACTGAAGCTTTCTTT. Its translation is CASTTDSWYTEAFF.

This clonotype was seen many times. CDR3 in DNA: TGTGCCAGCAGACGCGACAGGAGACACTCCTACGAGCAGTACTTC. This gives the protein CASRRDRRHSYEQYF. The chain has TRBV6-2 or TRBV6-3 and TRBJ2-7; weak D call: TRBD1 (6 bases). The length of the CDR3 is 15 residues. Trimming removed 6 bases at V and 0 bases at J, with 15 bases between. Per the germline V gene, CDR1 is MNHEY and CDR2 is SVGEGT.

V is TRBV20-1 and J is TRBJ2-4; no clear D. With 6 bases removed from V and 3 bases from J, the gap between germline ends came to 6 bases. Germline CDR1 DFQATT, CDR2 SNEGSKA (reference sequence). There are 11 residues in the CDR3. The chain's CDR3 is CSAPDKNIQYF. For the CDR3, the DNA is TGCAGTGCCCCGGACAAAAACATTCAGTACTTC.

In its sample, this clonotype was seen many times. The CDR3 DNA reads as TGTGCCAGCAGGCCCGACAGGGGAGGTGAAAAACTGTTTTTT. It translates to CASRPDRGGEKLFF. The chain uses TRBV2 and TRBJ1-4; 8 bases agree with TRBD1. Germline V lookup: CDR1 SNHLY, CDR2 FYNNEI. V trimming: 6 bases; J trimming: 7 bases; junction bases outside the gene matches: 7. This CDR3 has 14 residues.

This clonotype was recorded at least ten times. This sequence joins TRBV5-5 and TRBJ1-1, with 7 positions matching TRBD1. J gave up 1 base and V 5 bases, and 2 bases lay outside the gene matches. CDR3 length: 13 amino acids. Germline-derived CDR1 and CDR2 are SGHKS and YYEKEE (reference sequence). CDR3 protein: CASRAGGNTEAFF. CDR3 bases: TGTGCCAGCAGGGCAGGGGGGAACACTGAAGCTTTCTTT.

This clonotype was recorded many times. This chain connects TRBV28 to TRBJ1-1; the D is unclear. This CDR3 is built from 11 residues. Germline lookup yields CDR1 MDHEN and CDR2 SYDVKM. The ends were cut back, 6 bases at V and 8 bases at J, with 10 bases in the middle. The CDR3 sequence: CASSPVGEAFF. The CDR3 DNA reads as TGTGCCAGCAGCCCGGTTGGAGAAGCTTTCTTT. The full variable domain, rest sourced from reference TRBV28 and TRBJ1-1, is DVKVTQSSRYLVKRTGEKVFLECVQDMDHENMFWYRQDPGLGLRLIYFSYDVKMKEKGDIPEGYSVSREKKERFSLILESASTNQTSMYLCASSPVGEAFFGQGTRLTVV.

The V call is TRBV12-3 or TRBV12-4, the J call TRBJ1-4; a weak D match, TRBD1 (6 bases). Trimming left V 6 bases short and J 5 bases short, with 16 bases between. The CDR3 sequence is 15 residues long. The CDR3 sequence: CASSPWEGGNEKLFF. The DNA of the CDR3 is TGTGCCAGCAGCCCCTGGGAGGGGGGAAATGAAAAACTGTTTTTT.